The rows below give T cell receptor beta chains drawn from one sample of a study of shared clonotypes between healthy human individuals. Sequencing was performed with immunoSEQ multiplex PCR; in TCRdb, only in-frame clones are kept and a portion is missing. Of about 490,000 clones in the sample, 60% to 85% were seen once. Sequencing was carried out using PBMCs. The source is a woman in her thirties or forties in good health. Some clones in this sample may be carry-over from other donors' samples. Each CDR3 is given with its conserved first and last residue. D genes are given only for firm matches. Expanded clones are given a class, and other clones once, few, many or no size at all.

D,length,J,size,V,CDR3,DNA
NA,14,TRBJ2-1,NA,TRBV4-2,CASSLRNQYNEQFF,TGTGCCAGCAGCCTGAGAAACCAATACAATGAGCAGTTCTTC
NA,17,TRBJ2-3,NA,TRBV2,CASSEANPAGGTDTQYF,TGTGCCAGCAGTGAAGCCAACCCAGCGGGTGGCACAGATACGCAGTATTTT
NA,15,TRBJ2-1,NA,TRBV14,CASSPLLDGAGEQFF,TGTGCCAGCAGCCCACTACTAGACGGGGCGGGTGAGCAGTTCTTC
NA,14,TRBJ1-1,NA,TRBV19,CASTNTGLSLEAFF,TGTGCCAGTACCAATACGGGACTCAGCCTTGAAGCTTTCTTT
TRBD2,17,TRBJ2-7,NA,TRBV5-4,CASSLEGSGGYRDEQYF,TGTGCCAGCAGCTTGGAGGGTAGCGGGGGCTATCGGGACGAGCAGTACTTC
NA,13,TRBJ1-4,few,TRBV7-9,CASSHTVPKTSDF,TGTGCCAGCAGCCACACGGTCCCTAAAACCTCTGATTTT
TRBD2,19,TRBJ2-7,NA,TRBV5-4,CASSSNTGTSGAFPYEQYF,TGTGCCAGCAGCTCGAACACCGGGACTAGCGGAGCCTTTCCCTACGAGCAGTACTTC
NA,14,TRBJ2-3,NA,TRBV28,CATHLQRGTDTQYF,TGTGCCACCCACCTTCAGCGGGGCACAGATACGCAGTATTTT
TRBD1,15,TRBJ2-7,NA,TRBV19,CASSILDRGHYEQYF,TGTGCCAGTAGTATTCTGGACAGGGGGCACTACGAGCAGTACTTC
NA,13,TRBJ1-1,NA,TRBV7-6,CASSLLLWTEAFF,TGTGCCAGCAGCTTACTATTGTGGACTGAAGCTTTCTTT
NA,14,TRBJ1-4,NA,TRBV7-8,CASSTERGYEKLFF,TGTGCCAGCAGCACCGAGAGGGGCTATGAAAAACTGTTTTTT
NA,15,TRBJ2-7,NA,TRBV4-1,CASSQDPAFAYEQYF,TGCGCCAGCAGCCAAGATCCAGCCTTCGCCTACGAGCAGTACTTC
TRBD2,17,TRBJ2-1,NA,TRBV4-1,CASSQPTSGRKNNEQFF,TGCGCCAGCAGCCAACCGACTAGCGGGAGGAAGAACAATGAGCAGTTCTTC
NA,13,TRBJ2-7,NA,TRBV11-2,CASSPRGAGEQYF,TGTGCCAGCAGCCCCCGGGGGGCGGGGGAGCAGTACTTC
NA,17,TRBJ2-6,NA,TRBV18,CASSLPSRTAGANVLTF,TGTGCCAGCTCATTACCTAGTCGTACGGCTGGGGCCAACGTCCTGACTTTC
TRBD1,15,TRBJ1-1,NA,TRBV5-4,CASSPPQGLNTEAFF,TGTGCCAGCAGCCCGCCACAGGGGCTGAACACTGAAGCTTTCTTT
NA,15,TRBJ1-2,NA,TRBV9,CASSPRPGQGGGYTF,TGTGCCAGCAGCCCACGACCCGGCCAGGGCGGTGGCTACACCTTC
NA,15,TRBJ2-5,NA,TRBV11-2,CASSLDGTREETQYF,TGTGCCAGCAGCTTAGATGGCACTAGAGAAGAGACCCAGTACTTC
TRBD1,15,TRBJ1-1,NA,TRBV7-8,CASSAGQGANTEAFF,TGTGCCAGCAGCGCCGGACAGGGGGCCAACACTGAAGCTTTCTTT
TRBD1,19,TRBJ1-5,NA,TRBV5-1,CASSLAPTSGTGNNQPQHF,TGCGCCAGCAGCTTGGCGCCCACTTCCGGGACAGGGAACAATCAGCCCCAGCATTTT
NA,13,TRBJ1-1,NA,TRBV10-1,CASSLGRGTEAFF,TGCGCCAGCAGTCTCGGACGTGGCACTGAAGCTTTCTTT
TRBD1,15,TRBJ1-2,NA,TRBV5-1,CASSLGGTGDYGYTF,TGCGCCAGCAGCTTGGGAGGGACAGGGGACTATGGCTACACCTTC
NA,14,TRBJ1-5,NA,TRBV9,CASSVGGRNQPQHF,TGTGCCAGCAGCGTAGGGGGCCGCAATCAGCCCCAGCATTTT
NA,12,TRBJ1-3,NA,TRBV4-1,CASSASGNTIYF,TGCGCCAGCAGCGCCTCTGGAAACACCATATATTTT
NA,14,TRBJ1-2,few,TRBV2,CASSVGPSPYGYTF,TGTGCCAGCAGTGTGGGGCCGAGTCCCTACGGCTACACCTTC
NA,15,TRBJ2-3,NA,TRBV5-4,CASSLEGGGADTQYF,TGTGCCAGCAGCTTGGAGGGTGGGGGAGCAGATACGCAGTATTTT
NA,17,TRBJ1-4,NA,TRBV4-1,CASSHLGRGPTNEKLFF,TGCGCCAGCAGCCACCTCGGACGGGGTCCTACTAATGAAAAACTGTTTTTT
TRBD2,13,TRBJ2-2,NA,TRBV6-1,CASSGLVAGELFF,TGTGCCAGCTCAGGACTAGTGGCCGGGGAGCTGTTTTTT